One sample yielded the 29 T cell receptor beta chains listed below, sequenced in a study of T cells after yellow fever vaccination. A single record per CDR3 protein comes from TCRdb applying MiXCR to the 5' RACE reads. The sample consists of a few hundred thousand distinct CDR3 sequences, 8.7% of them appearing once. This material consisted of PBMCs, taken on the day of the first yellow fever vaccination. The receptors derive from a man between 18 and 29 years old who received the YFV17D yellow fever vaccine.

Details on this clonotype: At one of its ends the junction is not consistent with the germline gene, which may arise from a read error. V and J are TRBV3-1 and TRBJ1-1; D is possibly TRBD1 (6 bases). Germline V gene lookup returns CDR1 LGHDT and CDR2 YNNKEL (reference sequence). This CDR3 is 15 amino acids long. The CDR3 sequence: CATSQGGGAWTEAFF. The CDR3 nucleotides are TGTGCCACCAGCCAAGGTGGGGGCGCGTGGACTGAAGCTTTCTTT.

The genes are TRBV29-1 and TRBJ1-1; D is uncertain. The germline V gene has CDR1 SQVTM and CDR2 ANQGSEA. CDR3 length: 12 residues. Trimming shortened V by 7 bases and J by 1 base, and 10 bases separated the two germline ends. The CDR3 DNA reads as TGCAGCGCTAAGGACGGGAACACTGAAGCTTTCTTT. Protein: CSAKDGNTEAFF.

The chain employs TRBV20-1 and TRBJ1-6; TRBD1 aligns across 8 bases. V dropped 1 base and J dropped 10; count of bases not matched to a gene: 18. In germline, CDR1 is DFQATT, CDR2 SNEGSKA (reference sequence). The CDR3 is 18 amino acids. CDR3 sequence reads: CSARANFARGHDGSPLHF. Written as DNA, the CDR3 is TGCAGTGCTAGAGCTAACTTCGCCAGGGGGCATGATGGGTCACCCCTCCACTTT.

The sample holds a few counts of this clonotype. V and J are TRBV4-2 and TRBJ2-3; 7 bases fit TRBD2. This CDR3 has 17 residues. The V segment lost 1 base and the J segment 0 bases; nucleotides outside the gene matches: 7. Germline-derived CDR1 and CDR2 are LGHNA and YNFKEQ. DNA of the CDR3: TGTGCCAGCAGCCAAGGCCTAGCGGAGCTTAGCACAGATACGCAGTATTTT. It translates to CASSQGLAELSTDTQYF.

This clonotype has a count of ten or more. The CDR3 protein is CASSQDLSFQETQYF. In nucleotides, the CDR3 is TGCGCCAGCAGCCAAGATTTGAGTTTCCAAGAGACCCAGTACTTC. The chain links TRBV4-3 to TRBJ2-5, with D uncertain. The germline gives CDR1 LGHNA, CDR2 YSLEER. The CDR3 length is 15 residues. Trimming took off 0 bases at V and 1 base at J, with 9 bases between the two ends.

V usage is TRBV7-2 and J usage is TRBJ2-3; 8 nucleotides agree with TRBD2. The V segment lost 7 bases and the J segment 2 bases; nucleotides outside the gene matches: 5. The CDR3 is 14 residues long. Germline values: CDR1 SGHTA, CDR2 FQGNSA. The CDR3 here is CASTRAGATDTQYF. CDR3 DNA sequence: TGTGCCAGCACCCGAGCGGGGGCCACAGATACGCAGTATTTT.

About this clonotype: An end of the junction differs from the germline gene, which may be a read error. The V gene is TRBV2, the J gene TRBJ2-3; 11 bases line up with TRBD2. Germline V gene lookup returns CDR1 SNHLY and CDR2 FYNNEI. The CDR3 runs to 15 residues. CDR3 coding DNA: TGTGCCAGCAGCGAAGTAGCGGGGGGGCCAAATACGCAGTATTTT. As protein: CASSEVAGGPNTQYF.

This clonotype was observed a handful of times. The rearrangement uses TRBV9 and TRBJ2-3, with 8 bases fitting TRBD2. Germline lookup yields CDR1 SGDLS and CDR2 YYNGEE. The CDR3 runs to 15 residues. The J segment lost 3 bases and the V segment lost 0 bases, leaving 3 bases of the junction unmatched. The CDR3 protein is CASSVDGGGTDTQYF. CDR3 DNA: TGTGCCAGCAGCGTAGACGGGGGGGGAACAGATACGCAGTATTTT.

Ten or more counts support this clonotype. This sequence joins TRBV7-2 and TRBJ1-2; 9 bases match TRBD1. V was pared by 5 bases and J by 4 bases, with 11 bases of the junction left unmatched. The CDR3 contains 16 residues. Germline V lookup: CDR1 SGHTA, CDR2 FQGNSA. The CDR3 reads CASSPGTGFLVYGYTF. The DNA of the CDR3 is TGTGCCAGCAGCCCCGGGACAGGGTTTTTAGTCTATGGCTACACCTTC.

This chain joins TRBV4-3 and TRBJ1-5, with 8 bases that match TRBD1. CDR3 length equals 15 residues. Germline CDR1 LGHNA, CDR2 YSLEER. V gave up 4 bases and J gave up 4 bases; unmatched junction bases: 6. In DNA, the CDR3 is TGCGCCAGCAGCCCTGGACAGGGCTTTAATCAGCCCCAGCATTTT. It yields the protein CASSPGQGFNQPQHF.

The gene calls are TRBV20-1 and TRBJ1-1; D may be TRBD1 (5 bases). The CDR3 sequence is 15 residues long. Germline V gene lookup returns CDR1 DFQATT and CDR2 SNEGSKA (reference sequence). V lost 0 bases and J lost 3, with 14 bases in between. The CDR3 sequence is CSARDLQLGDTEAFF. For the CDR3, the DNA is TGCAGTGCTAGAGATTTACAGTTGGGGGACACTGAAGCTTTCTTT.

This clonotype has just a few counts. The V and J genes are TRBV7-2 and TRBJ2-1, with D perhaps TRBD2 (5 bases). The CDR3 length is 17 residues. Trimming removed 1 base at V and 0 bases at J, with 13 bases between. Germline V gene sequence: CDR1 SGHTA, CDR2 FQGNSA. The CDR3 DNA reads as TGTGCCAGCAGCTTAGTAGGGAGTGGTCGCTCCTACAATGAGCAGTTCTTC. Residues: CASSLVGSGRSYNEQFF.

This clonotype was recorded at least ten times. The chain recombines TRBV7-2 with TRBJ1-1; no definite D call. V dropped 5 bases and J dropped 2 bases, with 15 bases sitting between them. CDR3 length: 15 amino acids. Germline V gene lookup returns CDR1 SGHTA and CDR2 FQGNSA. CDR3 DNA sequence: TGTGCCAGCAGCCGTCCTACTCGGACTAACACTGAAGCTTTCTTT. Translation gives CASSRPTRTNTEAFF.

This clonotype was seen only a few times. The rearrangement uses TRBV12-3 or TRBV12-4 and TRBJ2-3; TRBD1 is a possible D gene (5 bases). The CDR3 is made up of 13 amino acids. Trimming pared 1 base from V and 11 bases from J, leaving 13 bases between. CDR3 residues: CASSLGTQGEQYF. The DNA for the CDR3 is TGTGCCAGCAGTTTAGGAACGCAGGGCGAGCAGTATTTT.

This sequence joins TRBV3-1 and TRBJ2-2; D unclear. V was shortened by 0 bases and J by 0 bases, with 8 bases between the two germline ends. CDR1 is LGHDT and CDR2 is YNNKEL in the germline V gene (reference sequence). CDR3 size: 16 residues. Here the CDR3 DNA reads TGTGCCAGCAGCCAAGAACCAGCATCGAACACCGGGGAGCTGTTTTTT. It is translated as CASSQEPASNTGELFF. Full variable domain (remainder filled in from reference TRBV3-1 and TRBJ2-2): DTAVSQTPKYLVTQMGNDKSIKCEQNLGHDTMYWYKQDSKKFLKIMFSYNNKELIINETVPNRFSPKSPDKAHLNLHINSLELGDSAVYFCASSQEPASNTGELFFGEGSRLTVL.

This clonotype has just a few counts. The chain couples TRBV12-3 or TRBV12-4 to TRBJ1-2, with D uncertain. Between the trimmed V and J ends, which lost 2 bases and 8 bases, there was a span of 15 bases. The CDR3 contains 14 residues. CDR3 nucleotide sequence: TGTGCCAGCAGTTTAATGAGTGATATCAGCGGCTACACCTTC. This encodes CASSLMSDISGYTF.

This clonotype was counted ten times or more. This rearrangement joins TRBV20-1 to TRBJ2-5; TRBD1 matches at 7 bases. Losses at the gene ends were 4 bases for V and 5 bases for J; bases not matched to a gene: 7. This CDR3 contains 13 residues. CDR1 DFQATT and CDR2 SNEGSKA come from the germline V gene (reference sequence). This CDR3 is CSAIDRVMETQYF. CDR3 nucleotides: TGCAGTGCTATTGACAGGGTTATGGAGACCCAGTACTTC.

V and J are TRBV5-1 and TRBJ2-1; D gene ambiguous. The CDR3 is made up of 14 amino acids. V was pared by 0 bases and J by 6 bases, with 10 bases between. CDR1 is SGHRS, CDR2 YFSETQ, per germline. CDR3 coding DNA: TGCGCCAGCAGCTTGGTCTCCGGAACCAATGAGCAGTTCTTC. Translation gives CASSLVSGTNEQFF.

The CDR3 sequence: CASSPGGAGDTQYF. Written as DNA, the CDR3 is TGTGCCAGCAGCCCCGGCGGGGCCGGGGATACGCAGTATTTT. The chain recombines TRBV4-2 with TRBJ2-3; TRBD2 might be the D (6 bases). Germline V gives CDR1 LGHNA, CDR2 YNFKEQ. The length of the CDR3 is 14 residues. V shed 4 bases and J shed 6 bases, with 14 bases lying between them.

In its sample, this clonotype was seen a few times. The CDR3 reads CASSRTGAKQETQYF. The CDR3 DNA is TGCGCCAGCAGCAGGACAGGGGCGAAACAAGAGACCCAGTACTTC. The chain has TRBV5-1 and TRBJ2-5; 9 bases fit TRBD1. The CDR3 extends over 15 amino acids. The junction had 6 bases not matched to a gene; V was cut back by 4 bases and J by 2 bases. The germline V gene has CDR1 SGHRS and CDR2 YFSETQ.

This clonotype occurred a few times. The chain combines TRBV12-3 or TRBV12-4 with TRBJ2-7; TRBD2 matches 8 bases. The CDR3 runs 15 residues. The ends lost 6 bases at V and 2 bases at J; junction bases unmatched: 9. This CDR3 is CASRWGGGQPYEQYF. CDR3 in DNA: TGTGCCAGCAGGTGGGGCGGGGGGCAGCCCTACGAGCAGTACTTC.

In nucleotides, the CDR3 is TGCAGTGCCTCTCCATCAGGGGATACCCAGTACTTC. Residues: CSASPSGDTQYF. This chain links TRBV20-1 with TRBJ2-5; D is perhaps TRBD1 (6 bases). The CDR3 spans 12 residues. The germline V and J ends were trimmed by 6 bases and 8 bases, with 16 bases remaining between them. Germline CDR1 DFQATT, CDR2 SNEGSKA (reference sequence).

This CDR3 is CASSPKRVSGGYTF. CDR3 DNA: TGTGCCAGCAGCCCTAAACGGGTGAGCGGCGGCTACACCTTC. V gene TRBV3-1 combines with J gene TRBJ1-2; D is ambiguous. The CDR3 loop spans 14 amino acids. Trimming took off 4 bases at V and 8 bases at J, with 17 bases between the two ends. Germline assignment: CDR1 LGHDT and CDR2 YNNKEL (reference sequence).

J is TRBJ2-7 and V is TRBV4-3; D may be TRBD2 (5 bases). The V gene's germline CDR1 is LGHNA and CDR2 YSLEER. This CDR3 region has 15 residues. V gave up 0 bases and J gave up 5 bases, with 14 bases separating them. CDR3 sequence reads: CASSQDERRPNEQYF. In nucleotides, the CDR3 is TGCGCCAGCAGCCAAGATGAGCGGCGTCCCAACGAGCAGTACTTC.

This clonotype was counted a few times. The CDR3 protein is CASSLDRNYEQYV. The CDR3 coding sequence is TGTGCCAGCTCACTCGACAGGAATTACGAGCAGTACGTC. This chain links TRBV18 with TRBJ2-7; a possible D gene is TRBD1 (6 bases). The V end lost 4 bases, the J end lost 4 bases, and 11 bases lay between the germline ends. From germline, CDR1 is KGHSH and CDR2 LQKENI. This CDR3 has 13 residues.

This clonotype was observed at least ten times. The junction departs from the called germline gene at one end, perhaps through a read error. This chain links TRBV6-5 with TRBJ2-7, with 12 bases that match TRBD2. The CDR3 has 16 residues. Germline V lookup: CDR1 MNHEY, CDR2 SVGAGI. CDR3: CASSNSLAGGHYEQYF. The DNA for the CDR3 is TGTGCCAGCAGTAACTCCCTAGCGGGGGGGCACTACGAGCAGTACTTC.

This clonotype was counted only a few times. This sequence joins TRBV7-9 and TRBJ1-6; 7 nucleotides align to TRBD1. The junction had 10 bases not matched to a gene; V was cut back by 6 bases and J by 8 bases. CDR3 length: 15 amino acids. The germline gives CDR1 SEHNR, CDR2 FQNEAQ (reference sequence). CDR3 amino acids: CASSLQGFEYSPLHF. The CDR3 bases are TGTGCCAGCAGTTTACAGGGGTTCGAATATTCACCCCTCCACTTT.

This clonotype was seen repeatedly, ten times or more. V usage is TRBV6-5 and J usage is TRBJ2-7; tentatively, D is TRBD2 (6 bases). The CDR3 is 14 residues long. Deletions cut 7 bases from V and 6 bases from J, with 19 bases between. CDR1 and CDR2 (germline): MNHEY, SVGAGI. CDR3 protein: CASNFMTSFGEQYV. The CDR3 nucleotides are TGTGCCAGCAACTTCATGACTAGTTTCGGCGAGCAGTACGTC.

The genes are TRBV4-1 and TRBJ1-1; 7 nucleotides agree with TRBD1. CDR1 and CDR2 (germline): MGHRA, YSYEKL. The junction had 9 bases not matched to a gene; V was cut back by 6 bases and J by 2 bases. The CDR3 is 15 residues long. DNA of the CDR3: TGCGCCAGCAGACGAACGGGACAGACTAACACTGAAGCTTTCTTT. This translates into CASRRTGQTNTEAFF.